A selection of T cell receptor beta chains follows, all from one sample in a study of technical replicates of blood from a few donors. The assay was immunoSEQ multiplex PCR, and TCRdb's table has in-frame clones only and misses some. The profile shows about 83,000 clones, over 85% of them singletons. Sequencing was carried out using T cells isolated from PBMCs. Every receptor here comes from a human donor in good health. Both conserved end residues are part of each CDR3. The order of the fields is V gene, J gene, D gene, clone size, CDR3 DNA, CDR3 protein. A D gene is named only where the DNA matches it firmly. Some rows have no size entry. The others give once, few or many, or a class for an expanded clone.

TRBV6-5,TRBJ2-7,TRBD1,-,TGTGCCAGCACGAGTCGACAGGGGATCTACGAGCAGTACTTC,CASTSRQGIYEQYF
TRBV4-1,TRBJ2-7,-,-,TGCGCCAGCAGCCAGCAGGAGGGTCCCTACGAGCAGTACTTC,CASSQQEGPYEQYF
TRBV10-2,TRBJ1-2,TRBD1,-,TGCGCCAGCACCAGTGGTGACAGGGGGTACACCTTC,CASTSGDRGYTF
TRBV5-1,TRBJ2-7,-,-,TGCGCCAGCAGCTTGGAGGTAGCTAAGGAAGCCTACGAGCAGTACTTC,CASSLEVAKEAYEQYF
TRBV9,TRBJ2-1,-,-,TGTGCCAGCAGTGGAAAACGGGGGAGGTTAACCTACAATGAGCAGTTCTTC,CASSGKRGRLTYNEQFF
TRBV5-6,TRBJ1-1,-,few,TGTGCCAGCAGCTCCCTGGGGCAGATGAACACTGAAGCTTTCTTT,CASSSLGQMNTEAFF
TRBV6-1,TRBJ1-3,TRBD1,few,TGTGCCAGCAGTCCACAGGGGACCGGAAACACCATATATTTT,CASSPQGTGNTIYF
TRBV2,TRBJ2-1,-,once,TGTGCCAGCAGTGAAACCGGGGCAGGGGGGTTATACAATGAGCAGTTCTTC,CASSETGAGGLYNEQFF
TRBV6-5,TRBJ2-7,-,-,TGTGCCAGCAGTTTCTCTAGGGGATCAACCTACGAGCAGTACTTC,CASSFSRGSTYEQYF
TRBV30,TRBJ1-1,-,-,TGTGCCTGGAGCCCAGGGGTAGCTTTCTTT,CAWSPGVAFF
TRBV4-2,TRBJ2-5,-,-,TGTGCCAGCAGCCCCAAGGGGGGGTTACAAGAGACCCAGTACTTC,CASSPKGGLQETQYF
TRBV5-4,TRBJ2-5,-,-,TGTGCCAGCAGCTCATGGGGCGGGGAGGAGACCCAGTACTTC,CASSSWGGEETQYF
TRBV7-9,TRBJ2-7,TRBD2,-,TGTGCCAGCAGCTTGACTAGCGGGAGAAAGGGATCCTACGAGCAGTACTTC,CASSLTSGRKGSYEQYF
TRBV6-1,TRBJ2-5,TRBD2,-,TGTGCCAGCAGTGAGGTTAGCGGGAGGGCCCAGTACTTC,CASSEVSGRAQYF
TRBV18,TRBJ1-5,-,-,TGTGCCAGCTCACCCAACGCCAGGGGCTCCTTTCAGCCCCAGCATTTT,CASSPNARGSFQPQHF
TRBV7-9,TRBJ2-7,TRBD1,-,TGTGCCACCGGGACAGGGAGGTACGAGCAGTACTTC,CATGTGRYEQYF
TRBV19,TRBJ1-2,TRBD1,-,TGTGCCAGTAGCGCTATCGGGACAGGGGGCGAAATTCGCTATGGCTACACCTTC,CASSAIGTGGEIRYGYTF
TRBV28,TRBJ2-5,TRBD1,once,TGTGCCAGCAGTGCAGGGGGCCAAGAGACCCAGTACTTC,CASSAGGQETQYF
TRBV5-1,TRBJ1-2,TRBD1,once,TGCGCCAGCGGCCGACAGGACAGGGTGGATGGCTACACCTTC,CASGRQDRVDGYTF
TRBV6-5,TRBJ2-2,TRBD2,-,TGTGCCAGCAGGAAAGCGGGAGGGAACACCGGGGAGCTGTTTTTT,CASRKAGGNTGELFF
TRBV7-8,TRBJ2-5,TRBD2,-,TGTGCCAGCAGCTTACGTCGTGTAGCGGGAGTTAAAGAGACCCAGTACTTC,CASSLRRVAGVKETQYF
TRBV4-1,TRBJ1-1,TRBD1,-,TGCGCCAGCAGCCAAGTTAAGTGGGACAGGGGACTTAACACTGAAGCTTTCTTT,CASSQVKWDRGLNTEAFF
TRBV29-1,TRBJ2-1,-,-,TGCAGCGTCCCTACCGACGAGGGGGCCTACAATGAGCAGTTCTTC,CSVPTDEGAYNEQFF
TRBV4-2,TRBJ2-7,-,-,TGTGCCAGCAGCCAAGATCAGGGGATGGTCGAGCAGTACTTC,CASSQDQGMVEQYF
TRBV5-1,TRBJ2-1,-,-,TGCGCCAGCAGCCACCCGGACAGAGCCTACAATGAGCAGTTCTTC,CASSHPDRAYNEQFF
TRBV2,TRBJ2-7,-,-,TGTGCCAGCAGTGTTAGGGGTAGCGAGCAGTACTTC,CASSVRGSEQYF
TRBV6-5,TRBJ1-2,-,once,TGTGCCAGCAGTAGGTCAGGGTTCGGCTATGGCTACACCTTC,CASSRSGFGYGYTF
TRBV7-2,TRBJ1-5,-,-,TGTGCCAGCAGCTCCTACCAACATGACTCGGATCAGCCCCAGCATTTT,CASSSYQHDSDQPQHF
TRBV29-1,TRBJ1-1,-,once,TGCAGCGTTGCTTTCGGGAGTGCTGAAGCTTTCTTT,CSVAFGSAEAFF
TRBV25-1,TRBJ1-2,-,-,TGTGCCAGCAGTGATCCGGGACAAGCTGTTGGCTACACCTTC,CASSDPGQAVGYTF
TRBV5-4,TRBJ1-2,TRBD1,-,TGTGCCAACAGGGGCCCACAAAACCTCTATGGCTACACCTTC,CANRGPQNLYGYTF
TRBV10-2,TRBJ2-1,TRBD2,-,TGCGCCAGCAGTGAGGGGACTAGCGTGGACAATGAGCAGTTCTTC,CASSEGTSVDNEQFF
TRBV19,TRBJ2-7,-,-,TGTGCCAGTAGTATAGTCGGGGATTCCTACGAGCAGTACTTC,CASSIVGDSYEQYF
TRBV4-1,TRBJ2-7,TRBD2,-,TGCGCCAGCAGCCAAGAGGGGACTAGCGGGCGGTTTCGCCCCACCTCCTACGAGCAGTACTTC,CASSQEGTSGRFRPTSYEQYF
TRBV9,TRBJ1-2,TRBD1,-,TGTGCCAGCAGGGGACAGGGTAACGACTATGGCTACACCTTC,CASRGQGNDYGYTF
TRBV6-6,TRBJ1-5,-,-,TGTGCCAGCAGTTTTTTACAGGGACGTCAGCCCCAGCATTTT,CASSFLQGRQPQHF
TRBV7-3,TRBJ2-1,TRBD2,once,TGTGCCAGCAGCTTCAGCGGGGGATCGGGGAATGAGCAGTTCTTC,CASSFSGGSGNEQFF
TRBV11-2,TRBJ2-3,TRBD2,-,TGTGCCAGCAGCTTAGGGGCTAGCGGGGTCACAGATACGCAGTATTTT,CASSLGASGVTDTQYF
TRBV6-5,TRBJ1-2,TRBD1,-,TGTGCCAGCAGTTACGACAGGGGGCCTTATGGCTACACCTTC,CASSYDRGPYGYTF
TRBV6-1,TRBJ2-2,-,-,TGTGCCAGCAAGTGGGTAGCCACCGGGGAGCTGTTTTTT,CASKWVATGELFF
TRBV4-2,TRBJ2-3,TRBD2,-,TGTGCCAGCAGCCAAGTGCCCCAGGGTTTAGCGGGAGGTACGCAGTATTTT,CASSQVPQGLAGGTQYF
TRBV25-1,TRBJ1-5,-,few,TGTGCCAGCAGTGAATATAGCCGTAATCAGCCCCAGCATTTT,CASSEYSRNQPQHF
TRBV6-1,TRBJ2-3,TRBD2,-,TGTGCCAGTGTAGCGGGCCCTCTCACAGATACGCAGTATTTT,CASVAGPLTDTQYF
TRBV15,TRBJ1-2,TRBD1,-,TGTGCCACCAGACCAGGGGGCCCCGGGAGATATGGCTACACCTTC,CATRPGGPGRYGYTF
TRBV7-9,TRBJ2-7,TRBD2,-,TGTGCCAGCAGCTCAGCCCAGAGCGGGGGGGCCTCTTACGAGCAGTACTTC,CASSSAQSGGASYEQYF
TRBV18,TRBJ2-7,-,once,TGTGCCAGCTCCCGTAACCCGGAGCCCTACGAGCAGTACTTC,CASSRNPEPYEQYF
TRBV27,TRBJ2-7,TRBD1,-,TGTGCCAGCAGTTCGGGGACAGGGAGGGGATACGAGCAGTACTTC,CASSSGTGRGYEQYF
TRBV28,TRBJ1-4,TRBD1,-,TGTGCCAGCAGTTTAGCCCCCGGGACAGGGGATGAAAAACTGTTTTTT,CASSLAPGTGDEKLFF
TRBV10-2,TRBJ1-5,TRBD1,-,TGCGCCAGCAGTGATCCCCAACGACAGGGGCCCCATCAGCCCCAGCATTTT,CASSDPQRQGPHQPQHF
TRBV10-1,TRBJ2-7,-,-,TGCGCCAGCAGTGAGTCGGCAGGGTGGAACCCCTACGAGCAGTACTTC,CASSESAGWNPYEQYF
TRBV10-1,TRBJ2-5,TRBD2,-,TGCGCCAGCAGTGCTAGCGGGAGGCAAGAGACCCAGTACTTC,CASSASGRQETQYF
TRBV5-6,TRBJ2-6,TRBD1,-,TGTGCCAGCAGCTTCGGGACAGGGGGTATCAACGTCCTGACTTTC,CASSFGTGGINVLTF
TRBV7-2,TRBJ2-5,-,-,TGTGCCAGCAGCTTACCGGAGTTGAAGACCCAGTACTTC,CASSLPELKTQYF
TRBV28,TRBJ2-5,TRBD2,-,TGTGCCAGCGGGGGAGGGGTGAGAGGGGAGACCCAGTACTTC,CASGGGVRGETQYF
TRBV15,TRBJ1-1,-,-,TGTGCCACCAGCAGAGATAGGGACATTATGAACACTGAAGCTTTCTTT,CATSRDRDIMNTEAFF